A single sample gave rise to the 25 T cell receptor beta chains below, sequenced in a study of breast tumors, draining lymph nodes, adjacent tissues. TCRdb itself ran the multiplex PCR reads through MiXCR, one entry per CDR3 protein. Among about 180,000 distinct CDR3 sequences, about 34% were seen once, and the ten largest hold 3% to 4.5%. Breast cancer patients provided tissue from their axillary draining lymph nodes. Sequenced material: axillary lymph node tissue. These receptor sequences come from a female donor with breast cancer. Some clones in this sample may be carry-over from other donors' samples.

This chain joins TRBV19 and TRBJ1-1; D possibly corresponds to TRBD1 (6 bases). CDR3 length: 16 amino acids. Germline lookup yields CDR1 LNHDA and CDR2 SQIVND (reference sequence). V lost 1 base and J lost 5, with 17 bases in between. The CDR3 sequence is CASSIVGAGVGTEAFF. The CDR3 bases are TGTGCCAGTAGTATAGTGGGGGCAGGGGTAGGAACTGAAGCTTTCTTT. Using reference TRBV19 and TRBJ1-1 for the parts outside the CDR3, the full variable domain is DGGITQSPKYLFRKEGQNVTLSCEQNLNHDAMYWYRQDPGQGLRLIYYSQIVNDFQKGDIAEGYSVSREKKESFPLTVTSAQKNPTAFYLCASSIVGAGVGTEAFFGQGTRLTVV.

Ten or more counts support this clonotype. The V and J genes are TRBV15 and TRBJ2-2, with 8 bases that match TRBD2. V shed 1 base and J 0 bases; nucleotides not matched to a gene: 1. The CDR3 contains 16 residues. Germline assignment: CDR1 LNHNV and CDR2 YYDKDF (reference sequence). In DNA form, the CDR3 reads TGTGCCACCAGCAGAGCACTAGCGGCGAACACCGGGGAGCTGTTTTTT. It yields the protein CATSRALAANTGELFF.

This chain connects TRBV4-1 to TRBJ2-3; 11 bases agree with TRBD2. CDR1 and CDR2 from the germline V gene are MGHRA and YSYEKL. The J segment lost 5 bases and the V segment lost 5 bases, leaving 6 bases of the junction unmatched. The CDR3 runs 15 residues. CDR3 coding DNA: TGCGCCAGCAGCTCAACTAGCGGGGGAATAGATACGCAGTATTTT. Protein sequence: CASSSTSGGIDTQYF.

This sequence joins TRBV6-6 and TRBJ2-7, with D unclear. Germline loops: CDR1 MNHNY, CDR2 SVGAGI (reference sequence). Trimming shortened V by 2 bases and J by 6 bases, and 11 bases separated the two germline ends. The CDR3 spans 13 residues. The chain's CDR3 is CASSYATKAEQYF. Written as DNA, the CDR3 is TGTGCCAGCAGTTACGCAACAAAGGCCGAGCAGTACTTC.

A remark on this clonotype: A much larger clone differs by one base, so this may be a read error. This chain uses TRBV6-4 with TRBJ2-3; tentatively, D is TRBD1 or TRBD2 (6 bases each). Germline V CDR1 and CDR2: MRHNA, SNTAGT. The CDR3 has 16 amino acids. The CDR3 DNA reads TGTGCCAGCAGTCACTCGACGGGGGCCGGTCCAGATACGCAGTATTTT. This codes for CASSHSTGAGPDTQYF.

This clonotype appeared many times. The V call is TRBV6-2 or TRBV6-3, the J call TRBJ2-2, with TRBD1 matching 7 bases. The CDR3 is made up of 17 amino acids. From germline, CDR1 is MNHEY and CDR2 SVGEGT. V lost 2 bases, J lost 4 bases, and 10 bases stayed unmatched. CDR3 sequence (DNA): TGTGCCAGCAGTTACCACCCACAGGGGATTAGCACCGGGGAGCTGTTTTTT. As protein: CASSYHPQGISTGELFF.

A few counts support this clonotype. A clone one base away is much larger, so this may be a read error. The chain links TRBV20-1 to TRBJ1-2; D is ambiguous. Germline CDR1 and CDR2: DFQATT and SNEGSKA (reference sequence). This CDR3 has 12 amino acids. The CDR3 reads CSARDLYYGYAF. In nucleotides, the CDR3 is TGCAGTGCTAGAGATCTCTACTATGGCTACGCCTTC.

This clonotype was recorded at least ten times. The chain recombines TRBV12-3 or TRBV12-4 with TRBJ2-3; D gene ambiguous. The CDR3 has 12 residues. V was pared by 3 bases and J by 6 bases, with 7 bases between. CDR3 in DNA: TGTGCCAGCAGTTTTAGCCAGGATACGCAGTATTTT. Translation gives CASSFSQDTQYF.

Many counts were recorded for this clonotype. The CDR3 region has the DNA TGTGCCAGCAGCCAAGAGGGGCGTGCCCTGTTTTTT. Encoded protein: CASSQEGRALFF. The chain joins TRBV14 to TRBJ1-4; tentative D call: TRBD1 (5 bases). V was pared by 0 bases and J by 14 bases, with 10 bases between. Germline V gene lookup returns CDR1 SGHDN and CDR2 FVKESK. CDR3 length: 12 residues. Combining the CDR3 with reference TRBV14 and TRBJ1-4 gives the whole variable domain EAGVTQFPSHSVIEKGQTVTLRCDPISGHDNLYWYRRVMGKEIKFLLHFVKESKQDESGMPNNRFLAERTGGTYSTLKVQPAELEDSGVYFCASSQEGRALFFGSGTQLSVL.

In its sample, this clonotype was seen many times. The chain has TRBV7-9 and TRBJ2-2, with a tentative D call TRBD1 (6 bases). The CDR3 is 18 amino acids. V gave up 3 bases and J gave up 4 bases, with 21 bases separating them. Germline CDR1 and CDR2: SEHNR and FQNEAQ (reference sequence). The CDR3 DNA reads TGTGCCAGCAGCTTTCAGATAATCTTACAGGGTGGCACCGGGGAGCTGTTTTTT. Protein: CASSFQIILQGGTGELFF.

There are many counts of this clonotype. The junction and the germline gene differ at one end; a read error may be behind it. This chain joins TRBV6-5 and TRBJ2-7; the match to TRBD2 covers 12 bases. The length of the CDR3 is 15 residues. The germline V gene encodes CDR1 MNHEY and CDR2 SVGAGI. CDR3 sequence (DNA): TGTGCCAGCAGTCACTCCGGACTAGCGGGATACGAGCAGTACTTC. Encoded protein: CASSHSGLAGYEQYF.

This chain joins TRBV11-2 and TRBJ1-1; TRBD1 aligns across 8 bases. CDR3 length: 15 residues. Germline assignment: CDR1 SGHAT and CDR2 FQNNGV. The junction had 7 bases not matched to a gene; V was cut back by 4 bases and J by 3 bases. Here the CDR3 DNA reads TGTGCCAGCAGCTCTTTCCCGGACAGGGACACTGAAGCTTTCTTT. Translating it yields CASSSFPDRDTEAFF.

The table lists this clonotype with many counts. The chain is built from TRBV2 and TRBJ1-6, with unresolved D. The CDR3 runs to 14 residues. The germline V gene encodes CDR1 SNHLY and CDR2 FYNNEI. Trimming took off 7 bases at V and 9 bases at J, with 16 bases between the two ends. This CDR3 is CASTPDFSGSPLHF. The CDR3 DNA follows: TGTGCCAGCACCCCCGACTTTAGTGGTTCACCCCTCCACTTT.

Concerning this clonotype: No conserved phenylalanine or tryptophan is present at the end of the CDR3, so a read error is the likely explanation. The chain is built from TRBV25-1 and TRBJ1-6; 7 bases are shared with TRBD1. Germline V gives CDR1 MGHDK, CDR2 SYGVNS. The CDR3 loop spans 14 amino acids. The CDR3 nucleotides are TGTGCCGGCAGTGATTGGGACAGTAATTCACCCCTCCACATT. The encoded protein is CAGSDWDSNSPLHI.

This clonotype has a count of ten or more. A much more abundant neighbour one base away suggests this may be a read error. The rearrangement uses TRBV20-1 and TRBJ2-5; the match to TRBD1 covers 10 bases. The germline V gene has CDR1 DFQATT and CDR2 SNEGSKA (reference sequence). Losses at the gene ends were 3 bases for V and 7 bases for J; bases not matched to a gene: 8. The CDR3 spans 14 residues. The CDR3 spells CSASSWDRGATQYF. CDR3 nucleotides: TGCAGTGCTAGCAGTTGGGACAGGGGAGCGACCCAGTACTTC.

This chain links TRBV20-1 with TRBJ2-4; D ambiguous. The CDR3 covers 14 residues. Trimming removed 0 bases from V and 11 bases from J, with 17 bases in between. Looked up from germline, CDR1 is DFQATT and CDR2 is SNEGSKA (reference sequence). The CDR3 sequence: CSAREYVFPELQYF. The CDR3 DNA follows: TGCAGTGCTAGAGAGTACGTGTTTCCGGAGCTTCAGTACTTC.

To note about this clonotype: This may be a read error: a much more frequent sequence differs by one nucleotide. V and J are TRBV6-1 and TRBJ2-7, with 7 bases identical to TRBD2. This CDR3 contains 14 residues. Germline V lookup: CDR1 MNHNS, CDR2 SASEGT. CDR3 in amino acids: CASSQAGQGYEQYF. CDR3 nucleotides: TGTGCCAGCAGTCAAGCGGGGCAGGGCTACGAGCAGTACTTC.

The table lists this clonotype with a few counts. The chain couples TRBV10-3 to TRBJ2-3; TRBD1 is a possible D gene (5 bases). CDR1 is ENHRY and CDR2 is SYGVKD in the germline V gene. CDR3 length: 16 amino acids. Between the trimmed V and J ends, which lost 8 bases and 4 bases, there was a span of 22 bases. The CDR3 spells CAIGIRGNKGADTQYF. In nucleotides, the CDR3 is TGTGCCATCGGGATAAGGGGAAACAAAGGGGCAGATACGCAGTATTTT.

Turning to this clonotype: Since a much larger clone is just one base distant, this may be a read error. This sequence joins TRBV27 and TRBJ1-2; 7 bases agree with TRBD1. The CDR3 consists of 18 residues. Germline CDR1 and CDR2: MNHEY and SMNVEV (reference sequence). The CDR3 coding sequence is TGTGCCAGCGGGAAGCGAGGGACAGATAAAAATGGGAACTATGGCCACACCTTC. Translated, it gives CASGKRGTDKNGNYGHTF.

The chain has TRBV11-2 and TRBJ1-4, with D possibly TRBD1 on 5 matching bases. Per the germline V gene, CDR1 is SGHAT and CDR2 is FQNNGV. The CDR3 has 15 amino acids. V dropped 7 bases and J dropped 7 bases, with 19 bases sitting between them. The CDR3 coding sequence is TGTGCCAGCACCATCGCCGGGACCGGGGGTGAAAAACTGTTTTTT. Its translation: CASTIAGTGGEKLFF.

Turning to this clonotype: A read error may explain this, as a much larger clone is one base away. The V gene is TRBV13, the J gene TRBJ2-3; weak D call: TRBD2 (6 bases). The V end lost 5 bases, the J end lost 6 bases, and 12 bases lay between the germline ends. Germline V lookup: CDR1 PRHDT, CDR2 FYEKMQ (reference sequence). The CDR3 is 13 residues long. CDR3 loop: CASSVRGTDTQYF. For the CDR3, the DNA is TGTGCCAGCAGCGTTCGCGGGACGGATACGCAGTATTTT.

The chain carries TRBV6-1 and TRBJ1-2, with D possibly matching TRBD1 (6 bases). The length of the CDR3 is 17 residues. The V and J ends lost 5 bases and 0 bases respectively, with 19 bases between them. Looked up from germline, CDR1 is MNHNS and CDR2 is SASEGT. CDR3 bases: TGTGCCAGCAGTCAAGTGCTTCGTAGGGGGGCTAACTATGGCTACACCTTC. It translates to CASSQVLRRGANYGYTF.

The rearrangement joins TRBV6-5 to TRBJ1-5; D is possibly TRBD1 (6 bases). This CDR3 has 13 amino acids. With 4 bases removed from V and 6 bases from J, the gap between germline ends came to 10 bases. From germline, CDR1 is MNHEY and CDR2 SVGAGI. In DNA, the CDR3 is TGTGCCAGCAGTTCCGGACAGATTCAGCCCCAGCATTTT. This translates into CASSSGQIQPQHF.

The sample holds many counts of this clonotype. The V call is TRBV15, the J call TRBJ2-4; D ambiguous. Germline values: CDR1 LNHNV, CDR2 YYDKDF (reference sequence). The CDR3 runs to 13 residues. The germline V and J ends were trimmed by 1 base and 9 bases, with 10 bases remaining between them. DNA of the CDR3: TGTGCCACCAGCAGAGCAGAACCGGTCATTCAGTACTTC. Its translation is CATSRAEPVIQYF.

This clonotype was observed once. At one boundary the junction diverges from the germline segment, which might be a read error. The chain employs TRBV5-1 and TRBJ1-1; D perhaps matches TRBD1 (5 bases). The germline V gene encodes CDR1 SGHRS and CDR2 YFSETQ. The CDR3 is 14 amino acids. The CDR3 region is CASSPFARATETFF. The CDR3 bases are TGCGCCAGCAGCCCGTTCGCCAGGGCCACTGAAACTTTCTTT.